This record looks at one T cell receptor beta chain sequence and its context. TCRdb fed the reads into MiXCR, producing one record per CDR3 protein. The table lists 150,000 to 200,000 distinct CDR3 sequences, over 25% of them singletons. This record belongs to a study of T cell repertoires in cytomegalovirus infection. The CDR3 contains 14 residues. CDR1 and CDR2 (germline): MDHEN, SYDVKM. V was clipped by 7 bases and J by 8 bases, with 17 bases between them. Input material: PBMCs. V is TRBV28 and J is TRBJ1-4; D remains unclear. This TCR came from a human donor in good health (CMV status not recorded). Some clones in this sample may be carry-over from other donors' samples. In nucleotides, the CDR3 is TGTGCCAGCAAGGAGGGTGCCGAAGGCGAAAAACTGTTTTTT. Residues: CASKEGAEGEKLFF. The variable domain in full, with the rest retrieved from reference TRBV28 and TRBJ1-4, is DVKVTQSSRYLVKRTGEKVFLECVQDMDHENMFWYRQDPGLGLRLIYFSYDVKMKEKGDIPEGYSVSREKKERFSLILESASTNQTSMYLCASKEGAEGEKLFFGSGTQLSVL.